This T cell receptor beta chain derives from a study of Graves' ophthalmopathy and Graves' hyperthyroidism. Stable hyperthyroidism denotes an absence of ophthalmopathy throughout 18 months of follow-up. The PBMCs originated from more than 8 ml of fresh peripheral blood. This clonotype has at least ten counts. V was trimmed by 0 bases and J by 4 bases, leaving 13 bases between them. The length of the CDR3 is 16 residues. From germline, CDR1 is SGHRS and CDR2 YFSETQ. For repertoire sequencing, the TCR beta CDR3 regions were amplified from RNA transcripts. The workflow started with a first-round RT-PCR run with HTBI primers and then moved on to a second-round multiplex PCR. TCRdb re-derived calls from the multiplex PCR reads in MiXCR, one entry per CDR3 protein. The sample includes 500,000 to 700,000 distinct CDR3 sequences, about a fifth of them seen just once.

This rearrangement joins TRBV5-1 to TRBJ2-2; D is undetermined. Sequences were obtained from peripheral blood. This TCR derives from a woman aged 18-30 years with stable Graves' hyperthyroidism. Some clones in this sample may be carry-over from other donors' samples. CDR3 sequence (DNA): TGCGCCAGCAGCTTGGGGACCGTCCAGCTCACCGGGGAGCTGTTTTTT. Protein product: CASSLGTVQLTGELFF.